This is a list of T cell receptor beta chains from one sample in a study of T cells in localized non-small cell lung cancer. Data came from immunoSEQ multiplex PCR; TCRdb stores just in-frame clones and leaves some out. The table lists roughly 27,000 clones, 90% of them singletons. The sequencing here drew on peripheral blood, taken before any cancer treatment. Receptors were obtained from a woman aged 35-75 years with stage I lung adenocarcinoma. Both conserved end residues are part of each CDR3. D genes are given only for firm matches. Rows may omit the clone size; those that give it use once, few, many or a size class.

-	TRBV7-9	16	TRBJ2-2	-	CASRRWGGGPNGELFF	TGTGCCAGCAGGCGTTGGGGCGGGGGCCCCAATGGGGAGCTGTTTTTT
TRBD1	TRBV6-4	13	TRBJ2-3	-	CASRGTATDTQYF	TGTGCCAGCAGGGGGACAGCCACAGATACGCAGTATTTT
TRBD1	TRBV27	16	TRBJ1-1	-	CASKGTGAPDNTEAFF	TGTGCCAGCAAGGGGACAGGGGCCCCGGATAACACTGAAGCTTTCTTT
-	TRBV30	17	TRBJ1-1	-	CAWSVRGWAGANTEAFF	TGTGCCTGGAGTGTACGAGGATGGGCAGGGGCTAACACTGAAGCTTTCTTT
-	TRBV9	14	TRBJ2-4	-	CASSKEVAKNIQYF	TGTGCCAGCAGCAAAGAGGTGGCCAAAAACATTCAGTACTTC
TRBD1	TRBV7-3	14	TRBJ1-1	-	CASSLGQGNTEAFF	TGTGCCAGCAGCTTGGGACAGGGAAACACTGAAGCTTTCTTT
-	TRBV5-1	12	TRBJ1-1	once	CASSLANTEAFF	TGCGCCAGCAGCTTGGCCAACACTGAAGCTTTCTTT
TRBD2	TRBV5-1	19	TRBJ2-3	-	CASSSPETSGGAGTDTQYF	TGCGCCAGCAGCTCCCCCGAGACTAGCGGGGGGGCGGGCACAGATACGCAGTATTTT
TRBD1	TRBV4-2	14	TRBJ1-4	once	CASSQGTGNEKLFF	TGTGCCAGCAGCCAAGGGACAGGCAATGAAAAACTGTTTTTT
-	TRBV7-9	16	TRBJ2-3	-	CASSLSGRAAEDTQYF	TGTGCCAGCAGCCTTAGTGGAAGGGCCGCGGAAGATACGCAGTATTTT
TRBD1	TRBV27	15	TRBJ1-4	-	CASRRDTQGAEKLFF	TGTGCCAGCAGGAGGGACACCCAGGGGGCTGAAAAACTGTTTTTT
-	TRBV19	15	TRBJ2-3	-	CASSIDRADTDTQYF	TGTGCCAGTAGTATAGACAGGGCAGACACAGATACGCAGTATTTT
-	TRBV10-3	14	TRBJ2-5	once	CAIRGDITEETQYF	TGTGCCATCAGGGGGGACATAACCGAAGAGACCCAGTACTTC
TRBD1	TRBV15	15	TRBJ2-1	-	CATSSRQGLYNEQFF	TGTGCCACCAGCTCCCGACAGGGGCTGTACAATGAGCAGTTCTTC
-	TRBV7-2	14	TRBJ2-5	-	CASSLGRFPETQYF	TGTGCCAGCAGCTTAGGCAGGTTCCCGGAGACCCAGTACTTC
TRBD2	TRBV29-1	15	TRBJ2-3	-	CSAKRGGGWTDTQYF	TGCAGCGCCAAGCGTGGCGGGGGGTGGACAGATACGCAGTATTTT
-	TRBV6-1	12	TRBJ2-7	-	CAIRDGTYEQYF	TGTGCCATCCGGGACGGTACCTACGAGCAGTACTTC
-	TRBV4-3	15	TRBJ2-2	-	CASSQDSPDTGELFF	TGCGCCAGCAGCCAAGACAGCCCCGACACCGGGGAGCTGTTTTTT
-	TRBV27	13	TRBJ1-5	-	CASSYLARQPQHF	TGTGCCAGCAGTTATTTGGCGCGTCAGCCCCAGCATTTT
TRBD1	TRBV7-9	14	TRBJ1-5	-	CASSGEGGSQPQHF	TGTGCCAGCAGCGGGGAAGGGGGCAGTCAGCCCCAGCATTTT
TRBD2	TRBV5-6	15	TRBJ2-3	-	CASSFISSGGDTQYF	TGTGCCAGCAGCTTCATTTCTAGCGGGGGAGATACGCAGTATTTT
-	TRBV10-3	13	TRBJ1-5	-	CAISEPEGVTQHF	TGTGCCATCAGTGAGCCGGAGGGGGTGACCCAGCATTTT
-	TRBV29-1	12	TRBJ2-7	-	CSVAQGPYEQYF	TGCAGCGTCGCGCAGGGGCCCTACGAGCAGTACTTC
-	TRBV7-3	14	TRBJ2-2	-	CASSLTVNTGELFF	TGTGCCAGCAGCTTAACCGTTAATACCGGGGAGCTGTTTTTT
TRBD2	TRBV6-5	16	TRBJ2-7	-	CASSYSSSGGTYEQYF	TGTGCCAGCAGTTACTCGTCTAGCGGGGGTACCTACGAGCAGTACTTC
-	TRBV6-1	15	TRBJ2-7	few	CASSDRGRISYEQYF	TGTGCCAGCAGTGACCGAGGGAGGATCTCCTACGAGCAGTACTTC
-	TRBV5-1	14	TRBJ2-7	-	CASSPQGDTYEQYF	TGCGCCAGCAGCCCACAGGGTGACACCTACGAGCAGTACTTC
-	TRBV30	16	TRBJ2-7	-	CAWSVKGPGRGREQYF	TGTGCCTGGAGTGTAAAGGGGCCAGGGAGGGGGAGGGAGCAGTACTTC
-	TRBV7-6	15	TRBJ2-3	-	CASSLTHQRSDTQYF	TGTGCCAGCAGCTTAACTCATCAGAGGTCAGATACGCAGTATTTT
-	TRBV7-2	13	TRBJ2-2	-	CASSFWSTGELFF	TGTGCCAGCAGCTTCTGGTCTACCGGGGAGCTGTTTTTT
TRBD1	TRBV2	15	TRBJ1-4	-	CASSQNRGNNEKLFF	TGTGCCAGCAGTCAAAACAGGGGCAATAATGAAAAACTGTTTTTT
-	TRBV11-2	12	TRBJ1-2	-	CASSPGGHGYTF	TGTGCCAGCAGCCCCGGGGGCCATGGCTACACCTTC
-	TRBV4-3	14	TRBJ2-3	-	CASSQGGGTDTQYF	TGCGCCAGCAGCCAAGGGGGAGGTACAGATACGCAGTATTTT
-	TRBV5-6	13	TRBJ1-2	-	CASSPGFNYGYTF	TGTGCCAGCAGCCCCGGGTTTAACTATGGCTACACCTTC
TRBD2	TRBV5-1	18	TRBJ2-3	-	CASSPPRAERGSTDTQYF	TGCGCCAGCAGCCCCCCAAGGGCGGAGCGGGGGAGCACAGATACGCAGTATTTT
-	TRBV28	15	TRBJ2-3	-	CASSSPSRLTDTQYF	TGTGCCAGCAGTAGCCCCTCAAGACTCACAGATACGCAGTATTTT
-	TRBV18	12	TRBJ1-2	-	CASSSSRNGYTF	TGTGCCAGCTCATCCTCACGAAATGGCTACACCTTC
TRBD1	TRBV19	16	TRBJ1-2	once	CASSIEIRGTGYGYTF	TGTGCCAGTAGTATCGAAATCAGGGGGACAGGTTATGGCTACACCTTC
-	TRBV6-5	11	TRBJ1-5	-	CASGRGQPQHF	TGTGCCAGCGGCAGGGGTCAGCCCCAGCATTTT
TRBD1	TRBV7-9	17	TRBJ1-5	-	CASSFGEGADGNQPQHF	TGTGCCAGCAGCTTTGGGGAGGGGGCAGATGGAAATCAGCCCCAGCATTTT
TRBD2	TRBV6-5	15	TRBJ2-1	once	CASRMGLAGGNEQFF	TGTGCCAGCAGGATGGGACTAGCGGGAGGGAATGAGCAGTTCTTC
-	TRBV27	14	TRBJ2-1	-	CASSFRQAINEQFF	TGTGCCAGCAGTTTCCGACAGGCAATCAATGAGCAGTTCTTC